One and the same sample provided the 19 T cell receptor beta chains below, sequenced in a study of cytomegalovirus exposure and HLA in healthy donors. The PCR contained 60 Vbeta and 13 Jbeta primers. Generated by immunoSEQ multiplex PCR, the TCRdb table keeps only in-frame clones and is missing some. Among 150,000 to 200,000 clones listed, 70% to 85% were seen once. Sequencing input: PBMCs. All receptors derive from a woman in her twenties or thirties in good health and CMV-seronegative.

The V call is TRBV7-9, the J call TRBJ2-1, with D tentatively TRBD2 (5 bases). Germline V lookup: CDR1 SEHNR, CDR2 FQNEAQ (reference sequence). V lost 5 bases, J lost 1 base, and 15 bases lay in between. This CDR3 contains 16 residues. Here the CDR3 reads CASSKSGYPSYNEQFF. In DNA, the CDR3 is TGTGCCAGCAGCAAAAGCGGCTACCCTTCCTACAATGAGCAGTTCTTC. Using reference TRBV7-9 and TRBJ2-1 for the parts outside the CDR3, the full variable domain is DTGVSQNPRHKITKRGQNVTFRCDPISEHNRLYWYRQTLGQGPEFLTYFQNEAQLEKSRLLSDRFSAERPKGSFSTLEIQRTEQGDSAMYLCASSKSGYPSYNEQFFGPGTRLTVL.

V usage is TRBV5-1 and J usage is TRBJ2-7; D gene unclear. Trimming took 0 bases from V and 0 from J, leaving 10 bases between them. Germline CDR1 and CDR2: SGHRS and YFSETQ. This CDR3 contains 15 residues. The CDR3 sequence: CASSLGAGRSYEQYF. CDR3 coding DNA: TGCGCCAGCAGCTTGGGGGCCGGCCGCTCCTACGAGCAGTACTTC.

The V call is TRBV15, the J call TRBJ1-1; TRBD1 aligns across 8 bases. With 3 bases clipped from V and 4 bases from J, the junction kept 4 bases outside the gene matches. This CDR3 has 14 amino acids. CDR1 and CDR2 (germline): LNHNV, YYDKDF (reference sequence). CDR3 coding DNA: TGTGCCACCAGCAGCGACAGGGGCCCCACTGAAGCTTTCTTT. Residues: CATSSDRGPTEAFF.

This clone was counted a single time. The gene calls are TRBV13 and TRBJ2-1, with unresolved D. Germline loops: CDR1 PRHDT, CDR2 FYEKMQ (reference sequence). CDR3 length: 14 amino acids. Trimming stripped 5 bases from V and 4 bases from J, with 12 bases between. The CDR3 here is CASSARVWYNEQFF. For the CDR3, the DNA is TGTGCCAGCAGCGCCCGGGTGTGGTACAATGAGCAGTTCTTC.

V gene TRBV18 combines with J gene TRBJ1-1; 8 nucleotides line up with TRBD1. The length of the CDR3 is 15 residues. Losses at the gene ends were 4 bases for V and 4 bases for J; bases not matched to a gene: 8. CDR1 and CDR2 (germline): KGHSH, LQKENI. In DNA form, the CDR3 reads TGTGCCAGCTCACAGCGACAGGGGCGAGGCACTGAAGCTTTCTTT. It codes for CASSQRQGRGTEAFF.

This chain links TRBV28 with TRBJ2-2, with 8 bases identical to TRBD1. Germline CDR1 reads MDHEN; CDR2 reads SYDVKM. The ends lost 5 bases at V and 0 bases at J; junction bases unmatched: 5. The CDR3 contains 16 residues. CDR3: CASSHRTGTNTGELFF. The CDR3, as DNA: TGTGCCAGCAGTCATAGGACAGGGACGAACACCGGGGAGCTGTTTTTT.

The count of this clone is one. The V call is TRBV6-6, the J call TRBJ2-7; 13 nucleotides line up with TRBD2. The CDR3 has 15 amino acids. Germline lookup yields CDR1 MNHNY and CDR2 SVGAGI (reference sequence). The junction had 3 bases not matched to a gene; V was cut back by 5 bases and J by 2 bases. In nucleotides, the CDR3 is TGTGCCAGCAGTAGGGGACTAGCGGGGACCTACGAGCAGTACTTC. This gives the protein CASSRGLAGTYEQYF.

This clone was counted once. The CDR3 sequence: CSVDGLAGYSSTDTQYF. As DNA, the CDR3 is TGCAGCGTTGACGGTCTAGCGGGCTACTCTAGCACAGATACGCAGTATTTT. The V gene is TRBV29-1, the J gene TRBJ2-3, with 8 bases lining up with TRBD2. CDR3 length: 17 amino acids. Germline V gene sequence: CDR1 SQVTM, CDR2 ANQGSEA. The junction had 11 bases not matched to a gene; V was cut back by 3 bases and J by 0 bases.

This sequence joins TRBV5-1 and TRBJ2-7, with D maybe TRBD2 (6 bases). Germline V lookup: CDR1 SGHRS, CDR2 YFSETQ. The ends were cut back, 7 bases at V and 2 bases at J, with 10 bases in the middle. This CDR3 has 12 amino acids. The CDR3 loop reads CASYGSPYEQYF. The CDR3 region has the DNA TGCGCCAGCTACGGGAGCCCCTACGAGCAGTACTTC.

V and J are TRBV5-1 and TRBJ2-5; D may be TRBD2 (5 bases). V was pared by 2 bases and J by 4 bases, with 15 bases between. The germline gives CDR1 SGHRS, CDR2 YFSETQ. This CDR3 comprises 15 residues. CDR3 sequence reads: CASSFLGRGGETQYF. Here the CDR3 DNA reads TGCGCCAGCAGCTTCCTAGGGCGAGGAGGAGAGACCCAGTACTTC.

The J gene is TRBJ2-5, the V gene TRBV7-9; D ambiguous. V was clipped by 8 bases and J by 1 base, with 11 bases between them. In germline, CDR1 is SEHNR, CDR2 FQNEAQ (reference sequence). This CDR3 is built from 13 residues. CDR3 in amino acids: CASAQSIQETQYF. The CDR3 coding sequence is TGTGCCAGCGCCCAGTCCATCCAAGAGACCCAGTACTTC.

The chain recombines TRBV5-6 with TRBJ1-2, with D uncertain. V was clipped by 2 bases and J by 4 bases, with 15 bases between them. The CDR3 has 15 amino acids. The germline V gene has CDR1 SGHDT and CDR2 YYEEEE. The CDR3 loop is CASSFPGTNLYGYTF. For the CDR3, the DNA is TGTGCCAGCAGCTTCCCAGGTACCAACCTCTATGGCTACACCTTC.

This clone came up once. The chain links TRBV30 to TRBJ1-2; 11 nucleotides line up with TRBD1. This CDR3 is 14 amino acids long. With 4 bases clipped from V and 8 bases from J, the junction kept 9 bases outside the gene matches. Germline V CDR1 and CDR2: GTSNPN, SVGIG (reference sequence). This CDR3 reads CAWKDGQGASGYTF. DNA for the CDR3: TGTGCCTGGAAGGATGGACAGGGGGCGTCGGGCTACACCTTC.

V is TRBV29-1 and J is TRBJ2-5; possibly TRBD1 for D (6 bases). The DNA end is a closer match to TRBJ2-7, so the J assignment may be wrong. Germline V CDR1 and CDR2: SQVTM, ANQGSEA. The CDR3 loop spans 16 amino acids. This CDR3 is CSVEKPTGYGSDEQYF. The CDR3, as DNA: TGCAGCGTTGAAAAACCCACAGGGTATGGGTCCGACGAGCAGTACTTC.

The genes are TRBV7-2 and TRBJ1-1; 9 nucleotides line up with TRBD1. The CDR3 covers 15 residues. J was trimmed by 1 base and V by 3 bases; bases with no gene match: 3. Per germline, CDR1 SGHTA and CDR2 FQGNSA. CDR3 in amino acids: CASSLGQGPNTEAFF. CDR3 bases: TGTGCCAGCAGCTTGGGACAGGGCCCGAACACTGAAGCTTTCTTT.

The genes are TRBV18 and TRBJ2-5, with 7 nucleotides matching TRBD1. V lost 1 base to trimming and J lost 3 bases; unmatched junction nucleotides: 5. This CDR3 contains 15 residues. Germline values: CDR1 KGHSH, CDR2 LQKENI. The CDR3 region is CASSPQGQIKETQYF. The CDR3 coding sequence is TGTGCCAGCTCACCACAGGGACAGATTAAAGAGACCCAGTACTTC.

The genes are TRBV28 and TRBJ1-3; D call uncertain. Germline-derived CDR1 and CDR2 are MDHEN and SYDVKM. Trimming shortened V by 5 bases and J by 4 bases, and 12 bases separated the two germline ends. This CDR3 region has 14 residues. The CDR3 spells CASSQPVGGNTIYF. The CDR3 nucleotides are TGTGCCAGCAGTCAACCCGTCGGGGGAAACACCATATATTTT.

The V and J genes are TRBV4-2 and TRBJ2-5, with D possibly matching TRBD2 (6 bases). The J call is uncertain, as TRBJ2-7 better fits the DNA end. The CDR3 totals 14 residues. Germline V gene sequence: CDR1 LGHNA, CDR2 YNFKEQ. This CDR3 is CASSQRDSFYEQYF. The CDR3 coding sequence is TGTGCCAGCAGCCAGAGGGACTCCTTCTACGAGCAGTACTTC.

This clone has a handful of counts. V is TRBV27 and J is TRBJ2-1, with D perhaps matching TRBD2 (6 bases). V gave up 2 bases and J gave up 6 bases, with 14 bases separating them. Germline loops: CDR1 MNHEY, CDR2 SMNVEV (reference sequence). This CDR3 has 15 amino acids. CDR3 in amino acids: CASSLPGLALNEQFF. CDR3 sequence (DNA): TGTGCCAGCAGTTTACCGGGCCTAGCGCTCAATGAGCAGTTCTTC.